The 21 T cell receptor beta chains listed next were all sequenced from one sample in a study of shared T cell receptors in the human thymus. Assay used: immunoSEQ multiplex PCR; TCRdb lists only in-frame clones, some missing. The sample has about 730,000 clones, approximately 83% seen once; the top ten hold about 0.0098%. This sample was also put to use in a study of human thymus T cells.

Sequencing was carried out using thymocytes. The receptor set was obtained from a girl in the first two years of life with a congenital heart defect.

The chain is built from TRBV5-1 and TRBJ1-1; D is ambiguous. V lost 0 bases and J lost 4, with 7 bases in between. The CDR3 runs 13 residues. The germline CDR1 and CDR2 sequences are SGHRS and YFSETQ. The CDR3 is CASSLGQRTEAFF. The CDR3 DNA sequence: TGCGCCAGCAGCTTGGGTCAGCGCACTGAAGCTTTCTTT. The variable domain in full, with the rest retrieved from reference TRBV5-1 and TRBJ1-1, is KAGVTQTPRYLIKTRGQQVTLSCSPISGHRSVSWYQQTPGQGLQFLFEYFSETQRNKGNFPGRFSGRQFSNSRSEMNVSTLELGDSALYLCASSLGQRTEAFFGQGTRLTVV.

The chain is built from TRBV10-1 and TRBJ1-2; D is unresolved. The CDR3 loop spans 18 amino acids. Germline V gives CDR1 WNHNN, CDR2 SYGVQD (reference sequence). V was shortened by 9 bases and J by 3 bases, with 29 bases between the two germline ends. The CDR3 DNA reads TGCGCCAGGAAAAATCGACGGGAAAGTATTCCACTTGACTATGGCTACACCTTC. Translating it yields CARKNRRESIPLDYGYTF.

The genes are TRBV12-2 and TRBJ1-6; the table's TRBD1 call for D was not verified on the DNA. TRBV12-2 is classified as a pseudogene. The CDR3 loop spans 13 amino acids. DNA for the CDR3: TGTGCAACGGTAACAGGGAATAATTCACCCCTCCACTTT. It is translated as CATVTGNNSPLHF.

The chain recombines TRBV7-3 with TRBJ2-1; 9 nucleotides match TRBD2. This CDR3 is 18 amino acids long. J gave up 5 bases and V 2 bases, and 13 bases lay outside the gene matches. The germline V gene has CDR1 SGHTA and CDR2 FQGTGA. CDR3 bases: TGTGCCAGCAGCTTATGGCCGATTGGGACTAGCAATAACAATGAGCAGTTCTTC. Its protein is CASSLWPIGTSNNNEQFF.

The V and J genes are TRBV4-1 and TRBJ2-5; a weak D match, TRBD1 (7 bases). V lost 0 bases, J lost 5 bases, and 13 bases lay in between. This CDR3 has 15 amino acids. Germline loops: CDR1 MGHRA, CDR2 YSYEKL. The CDR3 DNA follows: TGCGCCAGCAGCCAAGATGCGACAGGGAGGGAGACCCAGTACTTC. It is translated as CASSQDATGRETQYF.

The V call is TRBV28, the J call TRBJ2-1; D not resolved. The germline V gene has CDR1 MDHEN and CDR2 SYDVKM. The CDR3 has 11 amino acids. V lost 3 bases to trimming and J lost 8 bases, with 5 bases between them. The CDR3 DNA is TGTGCCAGCAGTTTGGCGGATGAGCAGTTCTTC. It translates to CASSLADEQFF. Looking up the rest from reference TRBV28 and TRBJ2-1 gives the full variable domain: DVKVTQSSRYLVKRTGEKVFLECVQDMDHENMFWYRQDPGLGLRLIYFSYDVKMKEKGDIPEGYSVSREKKERFSLILESASTNQTSMYLCASSLADEQFFGPGTRLTVL.

This clone was seen a few times. V and J are TRBV27 and TRBJ2-7, with D possibly being TRBD1 (6 bases). V was pared by 6 bases and J by 6 bases, with 18 bases between. The germline gives CDR1 MNHEY, CDR2 SMNVEV (reference sequence). This CDR3 contains 14 residues. CDR3 region: CASRHPTGQREQYF. The CDR3 DNA is TGTGCCAGCAGGCACCCTACCGGACAGCGCGAGCAGTACTTC.

V and J are TRBV7-2 and TRBJ2-2; 7 bases are a match to TRBD2. In germline, CDR1 is SGHTA, CDR2 FQGNSA. The CDR3 has 16 amino acids. J lost 1 base, V lost 5 bases, and 7 bases had no gene match. In DNA form, the CDR3 reads TGTGCCAGCAGCAGTCCCCTAGCGGTGAACACCGGGGAGCTGTTTTTT. Amino acid sequence: CASSSPLAVNTGELFF.

The genes are TRBV18 and TRBJ1-2; a weak D match, TRBD1 (5 bases). The germline V gene encodes CDR1 KGHSH and CDR2 LQKENI. The V end was cut by 6 bases, the J end by 0 bases, with 8 bases between. The CDR3 runs 13 residues. The chain's CDR3 is CASSRDSNYGYTF. The CDR3 DNA reads TGTGCCAGCTCTCGGGACTCTAACTATGGCTACACCTTC.

V gene TRBV7-8 combines with J gene TRBJ2-1, with D uncertain. CDR3 length equals 15 residues. With 1 base removed from V and 0 bases from J, the gap between germline ends came to 7 bases. Germline lookup yields CDR1 SGHVS and CDR2 FQNEAQ. The CDR3 coding sequence is TGTGCCAGCAGCTTAGTTCTGCGCTCCTACAATGAGCAGTTCTTC. It translates to CASSLVLRSYNEQFF.

The rearrangement joins TRBV27 to TRBJ2-2; possible D gene TRBD2, 5 bases. The germline CDR1 and CDR2 sequences are MNHEY and SMNVEV (reference sequence). The CDR3 is 15 residues long. The V end was cut by 3 bases, the J end by 0 bases, with 8 bases between. CDR3 nucleotide sequence: TGTGCCAGCAGTTTGGTACTAGCGAACACCGGGGAGCTGTTTTTT. Encoded protein: CASSLVLANTGELFF.

V is TRBV2 and J is TRBJ2-1; 10 bases align to TRBD2. Trimming removed 4 bases from V and 0 bases from J; junction bases left unmatched: 18. This CDR3 has 21 amino acids. From germline, CDR1 is SNHLY and CDR2 FYNNEI. The CDR3: CASSALNRLAGVFTSYNEQFF. The CDR3, as DNA: TGTGCCAGCAGTGCCCTCAACCGCCTAGCGGGGGTGTTCACCTCCTACAATGAGCAGTTCTTC.

The chain joins TRBV7-9 to TRBJ1-2; D gene unclear. Germline V gene lookup returns CDR1 SEHNR and CDR2 FQNEAQ (reference sequence). The CDR3 covers 11 residues. Trimming pared 5 bases from V and 7 bases from J, leaving 8 bases between. CDR3 DNA: TGTGCCAGCAGCCCAAATTCTGGCTACACCTTC. This gives the protein CASSPNSGYTF.

The J gene is TRBJ1-3, the V gene TRBV12-5; perhaps TRBD1 as D (6 bases). CDR1 LGHNT and CDR2 FRNRAP come from the germline V gene. The CDR3 is made up of 18 amino acids. Trimming left V 1 base short and J 4 bases short, with 20 bases between. CDR3 amino acids: CASGLAGRAGDYGNTIYF. The CDR3 DNA follows: TGTGCTAGTGGTTTGGCTGGAAGGGCAGGGGACTACGGAAACACCATATATTTT.

The chain links TRBV5-5 to TRBJ1-1; 7 bases agree with TRBD1. The germline V gene has CDR1 SGHKS and CDR2 YYEKEE (reference sequence). The CDR3 extends over 18 amino acids. V dropped 0 bases and J dropped 1; count of bases not matched to a gene: 12. The CDR3 nucleotides read TGTGCCAGCAGCTTGGCCGGCTGCTACGGGACAGAGAACACTGAAGCTTTCTTT. It translates to CASSLAGCYGTENTEAFF.

The rearrangement uses TRBV5-6 and TRBJ1-2; D unresolved. V was trimmed by 2 bases and J by 2 bases, leaving 10 bases between them. Looked up from germline, CDR1 is SGHDT and CDR2 is YYEEEE. The CDR3 has 14 residues. In nucleotides, the CDR3 is TGTGCCAGCAGCTTAGGCAGGAGGAACTATGGCTACACCTTC. This encodes CASSLGRRNYGYTF.

This clone turned up a few times. This chain connects TRBV27 to TRBJ1-5; tentative D call: TRBD1 (6 bases). This CDR3 contains 14 residues. Between the trimmed V and J ends, which lost 6 bases and 6 bases, there was a span of 15 bases. The germline CDR1 and CDR2 sequences are MNHEY and SMNVEV (reference sequence). The CDR3 region is CASRRLGAGQPQHF. The CDR3 DNA follows: TGTGCCAGCAGAAGGTTGGGGGCGGGTCAGCCCCAGCATTTT.

The chain uses TRBV5-5 and TRBJ1-2; D ambiguous. V lost 5 bases, J lost 0 bases, and 11 bases lay in between. Per the germline V gene, CDR1 is SGHKS and CDR2 is YYEKEE (reference sequence). The CDR3 extends over 14 amino acids. CDR3: CASRVGSSNYGYTF. DNA for the CDR3: TGTGCCAGCAGAGTGGGCAGTTCTAACTATGGCTACACCTTC.

The chain carries TRBV27 and TRBJ2-3; a possible D gene is TRBD1 (6 bases). Trimming pared 5 bases from V and 2 bases from J, leaving 17 bases between. CDR1 and CDR2 (germline): MNHEY, SMNVEV (reference sequence). The CDR3 contains 16 residues. The DNA of the CDR3 is TGTGCCAGCAGTCCCAACAGGGCGAGGGACACAGATACGCAGTATTTT. This translates into CASSPNRARDTDTQYF.

The chain couples TRBV12-5 to TRBJ1-1; TRBD1 matches at 8 bases. Germline CDR1 LGHNT, CDR2 FRNRAP. CDR3 length equals 19 residues. J lost 4 bases, V lost 7 bases, and 23 bases had no gene match. This chain's CDR3 is CASAPTRTGLLYRGTEAFF. In DNA form, the CDR3 reads TGTGCTAGTGCCCCGACGAGGACAGGGCTTCTTTATCGGGGCACTGAAGCTTTCTTT.

The rearrangement joins TRBV11-3 to TRBJ1-1; TRBD1 might be the D (5 bases). Germline V gene sequence: CDR1 SGHNT, CDR2 YENEEA. Trimming stripped 5 bases from V and 4 bases from J, with 11 bases between. There are 13 residues in the CDR3. The chain's CDR3 is CASSPRDSTEAFF. CDR3 sequence (DNA): TGTGCCAGCAGCCCCAGGGATTCCACTGAAGCTTTCTTT.